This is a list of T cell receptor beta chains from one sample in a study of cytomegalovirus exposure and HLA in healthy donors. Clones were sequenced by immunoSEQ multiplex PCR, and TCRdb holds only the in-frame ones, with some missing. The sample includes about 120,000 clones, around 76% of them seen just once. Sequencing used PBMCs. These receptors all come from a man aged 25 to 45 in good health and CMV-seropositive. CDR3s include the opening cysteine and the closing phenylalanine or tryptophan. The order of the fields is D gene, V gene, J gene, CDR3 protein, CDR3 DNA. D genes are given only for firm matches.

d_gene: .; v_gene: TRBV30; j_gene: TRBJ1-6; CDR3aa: CAWRQGTGRGFSSYNSPLHF; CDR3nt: TGTGCCTGGAGGCAGGGGACGGGCCGGGGATTTAGCTCCTATAATTCACCCCTCCACTTT
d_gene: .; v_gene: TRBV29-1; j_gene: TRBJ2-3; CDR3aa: CSVEDVGSTQYF; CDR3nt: TGCAGCGTTGAAGATGTCGGGAGTACGCAGTATTTT
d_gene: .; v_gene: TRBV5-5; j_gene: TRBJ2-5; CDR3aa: CASSLLAGDYLQTQYF; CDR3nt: TGTGCCAGCAGCTTGTTGGCAGGGGACTATTTGCAGACCCAGTACTTC
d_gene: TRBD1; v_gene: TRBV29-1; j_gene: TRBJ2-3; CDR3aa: CSVAGQDGRTQYF; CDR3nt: TGCAGCGTAGCTGGACAGGACGGTAGGACGCAGTATTTT
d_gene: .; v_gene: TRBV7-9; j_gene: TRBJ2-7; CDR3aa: CASSPGDDGQLYEQYF; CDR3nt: TGTGCCAGCAGCCCAGGCGACGATGGACAGCTCTACGAGCAGTACTTC
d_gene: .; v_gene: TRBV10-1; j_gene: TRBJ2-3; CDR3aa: CASSDTHSSTDTQYF; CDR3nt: TGCGCCAGCAGTGATACTCACTCTAGCACAGATACGCAGTATTTT
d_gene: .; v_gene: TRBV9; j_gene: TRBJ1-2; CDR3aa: CASSVGGFYGYTF; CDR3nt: TGTGCCAGCAGCGTAGGCGGGTTCTATGGCTACACCTTC
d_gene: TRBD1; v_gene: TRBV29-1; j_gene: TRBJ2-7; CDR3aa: CSVQGQGNSYEQYF; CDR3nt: TGCAGCGTCCAGGGACAGGGAAACTCCTACGAGCAGTACTTC
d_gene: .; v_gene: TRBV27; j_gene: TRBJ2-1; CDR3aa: CASRWIAAYNEQFF; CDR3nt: TGTGCCAGCAGATGGATAGCTGCCTACAATGAGCAGTTCTTC
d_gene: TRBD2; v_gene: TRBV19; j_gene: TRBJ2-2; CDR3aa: CASQRGSTGELFF; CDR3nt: TGTGCCAGTCAGCGGGGGAGCACCGGGGAGCTGTTTTTT